These T cell receptor beta chains were read from a single sample in a study of T cells in Graves' hyperthyroidism and ophthalmopathy. MiXCR was run by TCRdb on the multiplex PCR reads, yielding one entry per CDR3 protein. The sample lists roughly 520,000 distinct CDR3 sequences; around a quarter were seen once. The material sequenced was blood. These receptors were taken from a woman younger than 45 with Graves' ophthalmopathy. Each CDR3 is given with its conserved first and last residue. D genes are given only for firm matches. Part of the rows lack a size; the others show once, few, many or a class for expanded clones.

v_call	clone_size	j_call	d_call	cdr3_nt	cdr3_aa
TRBV20-1	few	TRBJ1-5	TRBD1	TGCAGTGCTAGGAGGATACAGGGGAGCAATCAGCCCCAGCATTTT	CSARRIQGSNQPQHF
TRBV6-5	many	TRBJ2-2	TRBD2	TGTGCCAGCAGTCCGCGTGGTAGCGGGGGGCTGTTAACCCTCACCGGGGAGCTGTTTTTT	CASSPRGSGGLLTLTGELFF
TRBV5-1	few	TRBJ2-7	NA	TGCGCCAGCAGCTTGGCCCTCACCCGGGAAACCTACGAGCAGTACTTC	CASSLALTRETYEQYF
TRBV28	many	TRBJ1-3	NA	TGTGCCAGCAGCGGAAACAGGGTATCTGGAAACACCATATATTTT	CASSGNRVSGNTIYF
TRBV27	many	TRBJ2-5	NA	TGTGCCAGCAGTTTAATCAGTCGGTCAGAGACCCAGTACTTC	CASSLISRSETQYF
TRBV2	NA	TRBJ2-7	TRBD1	TGTGCCAGCAGAGCCGGGACAGGGGGGAGCTACGAGCAGTACTTC	CASRAGTGGSYEQYF
TRBV20-1	many	TRBJ1-5	TRBD1	TGCAGTGCTAGCCGGACAGGGGACAATCAGCCCCAGCATTTT	CSASRTGDNQPQHF
TRBV29-1	many	TRBJ2-7	NA	TGCAGCGTTGTCTCCGGTTTCCGGGACCGGACCTACGAGCAGTACTTC	CSVVSGFRDRTYEQYF
TRBV10-3	NA	TRBJ2-7	TRBD1	TGTGCCATCACCCCGGACAGGGCCGAGCAGTACTTC	CAITPDRAEQYF
TRBV28	NA	TRBJ2-5	TRBD2	TGTGCCAGTAGTTTACGGAGTAGCGGGATCGTCGGAGAGACCCAGTACTTC	CASSLRSSGIVGETQYF
TRBV29-1	many	TRBJ1-1	TRBD1	TGCAGCGCCGGACAGGGGGACACTGAAGCTTTCTTT	CSAGQGDTEAFF
TRBV29-1	many	TRBJ2-5	NA	TGCAGCGTTGACTTCGAGAGGAAAGAGACCCAGTACTTC	CSVDFERKETQYF
TRBV11-2	many	TRBJ2-2	NA	TGTGCCAGCAGCTTAGTTGCGACAGGGAACACCGGGGAGCTGTTTTTT	CASSLVATGNTGELFF
TRBV12-3/TRBV12-4	many	TRBJ2-5	TRBD1	TGTGCCAGCAGTCCTAGGACAGGGGACGAGACCCAGTACTTC	CASSPRTGDETQYF
TRBV15	many	TRBJ2-7	NA	TGTGCCACCAGCAGAGATCAGGGTGCCCAGGACGAGCAGTACTTC	CATSRDQGAQDEQYF
TRBV20-1	NA	TRBJ1-1	NA	TGCAGTGCTATCCCACTGGGGCAGGGTGGTACTGAAGCTTTCTTT	CSAIPLGQGGTEAFF
TRBV12-3/TRBV12-4	NA	TRBJ2-7	NA	TGTGCCAGCGGTTTCGGAGGACAGAGATACGAGCAGTACTTC	CASGFGGQRYEQYF
TRBV7-2	NA	TRBJ1-2	NA	TGTGCCAGCAGCTTAGCGCTAGGGGGTGGAGATGGCTACACCTTC	CASSLALGGGDGYTF
TRBV6-2/TRBV6-3	NA	TRBJ2-7	TRBD2	TGTGCCAGCAGTTACGGGACTAGCGGGATCCTTAGCTCCTACGAGCAGTACTTC	CASSYGTSGILSSYEQYF
TRBV6-5	NA	TRBJ1-2	NA	TGTGCCAGCAGTATGGACAAAACTAACTATGGCTACACCTTC	CASSMDKTNYGYTF
TRBV30	few	TRBJ1-5	TRBD1	TGTGCCTGGAGTGAACAGGGGGTTCAGCCCCAGCATTTT	CAWSEQGVQPQHF
TRBV11-2	many	TRBJ2-4	NA	TGTGCCAGCAGCTTGGTTACCGGGACGGGGTTGGGGATTCAGTACTTC	CASSLVTGTGLGIQYF
TRBV27	many	TRBJ1-5	NA	TGTGCCAGCCTTCCTACAGCATATGGGGGGAATCAGCCCCAGCATTTT	CASLPTAYGGNQPQHF
TRBV6-5	NA	TRBJ1-2	NA	TGTGCCAGCAGTTACCCTACCGACAGGATCTATGGCTACACCTTC	CASSYPTDRIYGYTF
TRBV15	many	TRBJ2-2	NA	TGTGCCACCAGCAGAGATGGTCTAGCAAGGTTCACCGGGGAGCTGTTTTTT	CATSRDGLARFTGELFF
TRBV20-1	many	TRBJ1-5	NA	TGCAGTGCTAGAGTAGGTAGTCAGCCCCAGCATTTT	CSARVGSQPQHF
TRBV6-5	many	TRBJ2-3	NA	TGTGCCAGCAGTTACGACAGGGATACGCAGTATTTT	CASSYDRDTQYF
TRBV12-3/TRBV12-4	NA	TRBJ2-7	TRBD1	TGTGCCAGCAGTTACTCTCCAGGGGGCGACGAGCAGTACTTC	CASSYSPGGDEQYF
TRBV12-5	NA	TRBJ1-3	NA	TGTGCTAGTGGCCCACTGGGGGGCAGGCGGTCTGGAAACACCATATATTTT	CASGPLGGRRSGNTIYF
TRBV29-1	NA	TRBJ1-5	NA	TGCAGCGTTACACCAGGCGGAAACAATCAGCCCCAGCATTTT	CSVTPGGNNQPQHF
TRBV20-1	NA	TRBJ2-7	NA	TGCAGTGCCAATTACAGATCGAGGTACGAGCAGTACTTC	CSANYRSRYEQYF
TRBV20-1	many	TRBJ1-1	NA	TGCAGTGCACCTTCCCCCAGGGATGGGGACACTGAAGCTTTCTTT	CSAPSPRDGDTEAFF
TRBV6-1	NA	TRBJ2-2	NA	TGTGCCAGCAGGTTCGGGAGCGACACCGGGGAGCTGTTTTTT	CASRFGSDTGELFF
TRBV6-1	once	TRBJ1-3	TRBD1	TGTGCCAGCAGTCCGGGGGACAGGGTTGGAAACACCATATATTTT	CASSPGDRVGNTIYF
TRBV5-1	few	TRBJ2-5	NA	TGCGCCAGCAGCCCCCTATGGCGGGCTCAAGAGACCCAGTACTTC	CASSPLWRAQETQYF
TRBV10-1	many	TRBJ2-5	NA	TGCGCCAGCAGTGAATGCTCCGGTCCAGGGAGAGGGGCTAGTAGACAAGAGACCCAGTACTTC	CASSECSGPGRGASRQETQYF
TRBV12-3/TRBV12-4	NA	TRBJ2-2	TRBD1	TGTGCCAGCAGTTCCCCGCTCAGAGACAGGGCGGATACCGGGGAGCTGTTTTTT	CASSSPLRDRADTGELFF
TRBV7-8	NA	TRBJ2-7	NA	TGTGCCAGCAGCTTATTGAGTGACTTCAACGAGCAGTACTTC	CASSLLSDFNEQYF
TRBV7-3	NA	TRBJ1-1	TRBD1	TGTGCCAGCAGCTTAACTGGACAGGCTCGAGCTTTCTTT	CASSLTGQARAFF
TRBV27	many	TRBJ1-4	NA	TGTGCCAGCAGTTTATCGCGGGGGGACATCCATGAAAAACTGTTTTTT	CASSLSRGDIHEKLFF
TRBV7-2	many	TRBJ2-2	TRBD2	TGTGCCAGCAGCTCCCGCCGGACTAGCCCCGGGGAGCTGTTTTTT	CASSSRRTSPGELFF
TRBV12-3/TRBV12-4	many	TRBJ1-2	NA	TGTGCCAGCAGATCCGGGACGGCCTCCGGCTACACCTTC	CASRSGTASGYTF
TRBV11-2	NA	TRBJ2-7	NA	TGTGCCAGCAGCTTACGGGCCACGGGGGAACCCTACGAGCAGTACTTC	CASSLRATGEPYEQYF
TRBV30	NA	TRBJ1-2	NA	TGTGCCTGGAGTGGCTTGGTAGCTAACTATGGCTACACCTTC	CAWSGLVANYGYTF
TRBV19	NA	TRBJ2-4	TRBD2	TGTGCCAGTAGGGAGCGGGGGGCCCGGAACATTCAGTACTTC	CASRERGARNIQYF
TRBV12-3/TRBV12-4	many	TRBJ2-2	NA	TGTGCCAGCAGTTCGGGACCGCTTAACACCGGGGAGCTGTTTTTT	CASSSGPLNTGELFF
TRBV15	NA	TRBJ1-1	NA	TGTGCCACCAGCCGCCCGGACACTGAAGCTTTCTTT	CATSRPDTEAFF
TRBV18	NA	TRBJ1-1	NA	TGTGCCAGCTCACCAGCCCAGGGCTCTGAAGCTTTCTTT	CASSPAQGSEAFF
TRBV19	many	TRBJ1-1	TRBD1	TGTGCCAGTAGTATATCGGCTACGGGACAGGTCGAAGCTTTCTTT	CASSISATGQVEAFF
TRBV20-1	many	TRBJ1-5	NA	TGCAGTGCCCTCATGGTTTCGTTGGAAAAGATTAATCAGCCCCAGCATTTT	CSALMVSLEKINQPQHF
TRBV29-1	many	TRBJ1-2	NA	TGCAGCGTTGAGGGGTCGGCAGGGCAGGAAAACTATGGCTACACCTTC	CSVEGSAGQENYGYTF
TRBV28	NA	TRBJ2-2	NA	TGTGCCAGTAAACGGGGGCTGAGCACCGGGGAGCTGTTTTTT	CASKRGLSTGELFF
TRBV5-4	many	TRBJ1-1	NA	TGTGCCAGCACCCCCGACAGTAACACTGAAGCTTTCTTT	CASTPDSNTEAFF
TRBV18	NA	TRBJ1-1	TRBD1	TGTGCCAGCTCACCCGACAGGGTTCCTGAAGCTTTCTTT	CASSPDRVPEAFF